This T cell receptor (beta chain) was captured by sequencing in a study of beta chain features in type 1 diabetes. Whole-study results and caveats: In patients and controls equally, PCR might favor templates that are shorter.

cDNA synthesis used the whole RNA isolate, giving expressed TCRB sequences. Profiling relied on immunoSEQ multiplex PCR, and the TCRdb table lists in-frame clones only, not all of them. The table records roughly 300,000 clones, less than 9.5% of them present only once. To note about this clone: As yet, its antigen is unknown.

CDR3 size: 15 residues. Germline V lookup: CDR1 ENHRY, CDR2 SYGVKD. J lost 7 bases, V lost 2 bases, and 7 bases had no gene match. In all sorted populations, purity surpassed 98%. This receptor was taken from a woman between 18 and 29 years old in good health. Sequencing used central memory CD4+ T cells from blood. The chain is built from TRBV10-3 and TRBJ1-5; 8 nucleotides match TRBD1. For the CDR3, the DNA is TGTGCCATCAGTGAGGGACAGGGATATGGGCAGCCCCAGCATTTT. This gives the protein CAISEGQGYGQPQHF.